Given below is one T cell receptor (beta chain) in context. Its antigen remains unidentified. The data belong to a study of beta chain features in type 1 diabetes. Whole-study context: Healthy donors and patients showed comparable age, gender and cell yields. Overall study findings and caveats: Comparison showed that naive, central memory and Treg TCRB repertoires appeared more similar among patients than among healthy donors. Type 1 diabetes patients showed fewer insertions and more deletions at VDJ junctions. A moderate, significant TCRB CDR3 shortening appeared in type 1 diabetes across four CD4+ subsets.

Every isolated RNA sample was fully reverse transcribed, so sequencing captured expressed TCRB transcripts. The repertoire was sequenced with immunoSEQ multiplex PCR; TCRdb's copy has only in-frame clones and lacks some. The sample contains about 370,000 clones, 9.6% of which appear only once. This CDR3 is built from 12 residues. Germline V gives CDR1 MNHNS, CDR2 SASEGT. V was clipped by 9 bases and J by 2 bases, with 11 bases between them. Sorting with CD45RO/CCR7/CD25/CD127/CD95/CD27 yielded naive, central memory, regulatory and stem-like memory CD4+ cells. The clonotype was recovered from a man aged 25 to 40 with type 1 diabetes. The sequenced material came from central memory CD4+ T cells from blood. V usage is TRBV6-1 and J usage is TRBJ2-7, with D hard to call. CDR3 in amino acids: CASKSAAYEQYF. The DNA of the CDR3 is TGTGCCAGTAAATCGGCAGCCTACGAGCAGTACTTC.